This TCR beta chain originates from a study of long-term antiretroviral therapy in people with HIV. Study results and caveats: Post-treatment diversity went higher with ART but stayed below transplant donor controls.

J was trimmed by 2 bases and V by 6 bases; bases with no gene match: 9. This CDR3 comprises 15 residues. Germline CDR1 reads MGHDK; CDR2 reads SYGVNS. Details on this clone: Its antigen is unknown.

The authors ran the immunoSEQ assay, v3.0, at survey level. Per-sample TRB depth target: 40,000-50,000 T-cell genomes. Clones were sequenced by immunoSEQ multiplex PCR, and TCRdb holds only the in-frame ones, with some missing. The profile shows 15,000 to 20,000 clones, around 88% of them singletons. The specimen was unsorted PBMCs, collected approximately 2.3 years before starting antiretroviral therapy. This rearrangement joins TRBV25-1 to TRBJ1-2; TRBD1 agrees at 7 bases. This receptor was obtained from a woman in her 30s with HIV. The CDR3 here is CASRQQGMWNYGYTF. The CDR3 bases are TGTGCCAGCAGGCAACAGGGGATGTGGAACTATGGCTACACCTTC.